Each of the 25 T cell receptor beta chains below was sequenced from the same sample in a study of T-cell reconstitution after alpha-beta-depleted transplantation in children (dated by TCRdb to about 2016). This sample's treatment or condition label indicates: allogeneic hematopoietic cell transplantation with graft depleted of TCRalphabeta T cells and CD19 B cells. The library came from PCR. Sequencing was performed on an Illumina HiSeq 2500. TCR library preparation used molecular barcoding, with unique molecular identifiers applied to normalize quantification of the TCRbeta repertoire. The public reads were quality trimmed at Q25 with fastp and then assembled into clones with MiXCR by TCRdb, keeping productive beta chains. Rows matching on CDR3 protein sequence are summarized as one entry with the most common DNA and genes. The sample contains approximately 630,000 distinct CDR3 sequences, around 12% of them found a single time. The top ten clones comprise about 0.77% of the sample.

The sequences come from PBMCs, collected before TCRalphabeta/CD19-depleted stem cell transplant. These receptors were obtained from a girl aged 2 to 10 with congenital amegakaryocytic thrombocytopenia, due to receive a stem cell transplant.

This chain uses TRBV5-5 with TRBJ2-3, with 9 positions matching TRBD2. The CDR3 has 15 amino acids. V shed 4 bases, J shed 4 bases, and the junction held 7 bases outside the gene matches. The germline V gene has CDR1 SGHKS and CDR2 YYEKEE (reference sequence). The CDR3 here is CASSPGTSIPDTQYF. The CDR3 DNA is TGTGCCAGCAGCCCCGGGACTAGCATCCCAGATACGCAGTATTTT.

This clonotype was picked up many times. The gene calls are TRBV27 and TRBJ2-7, with 13 bases that match TRBD2. The CDR3 consists of 15 residues. Looked up from germline, CDR1 is MNHEY and CDR2 is SMNVEV (reference sequence). With 8 bases clipped from V and 4 bases from J, the junction kept 8 bases outside the gene matches. CDR3 DNA: TGTGCCAGCCAGACTAGCGGGAGGCCAGGGTACGAGCAGTACTTC. Translating it yields CASQTSGRPGYEQYF.

This clonotype was seen many times. This chain uses TRBV10-3 with TRBJ2-1; TRBD2 matches at 10 bases. This CDR3 contains 17 residues. V dropped 0 bases and J dropped 3; count of bases not matched to a gene: 5. Germline assignment: CDR1 ENHRY and CDR2 SYGVKD. As DNA, the CDR3 is TGTGCCATCAGTGAGTCGCCTAGCGGGGGCCTCTACAATGAGCAGTTCTTC. Translation gives CAISESPSGGLYNEQFF.

This clonotype was counted at least ten times. The CDR3 DNA sequence: TGCGCCAGCAGCTTGGGACGCGGACAGGGCTCAGATACGCAGTATTTT. Residues: CASSLGRGQGSDTQYF. The chain combines TRBV5-1 with TRBJ2-3; 8 positions match TRBD1. The CDR3 is 16 residues long. The trim removed 0 bases at V and 4 bases at J, leaving 7 bases unmatched. Germline loops: CDR1 SGHRS, CDR2 YFSETQ.

This clonotype appeared a few times. The chain employs TRBV7-3 and TRBJ2-3; 7 bases are a match to TRBD2. Germline trimming cut 5 bases from V and 2 bases from J; bases unmatched to any gene: 4. CDR3 length: 14 amino acids. The germline V gene has CDR1 SGHTA and CDR2 FQGTGA. The CDR3 nucleotides are TGTGCCAGCAGCAAGACTAGCTCCACAGATACGCAGTATTTT. Its protein product is CASSKTSSTDTQYF. The entire variable domain, with the rest obtained from reference TRBV7-3 and TRBJ2-3, is as follows: GAGVSQTPSNKVTEKGKYVELRCDPISGHTALYWYRQSLGQGPEFLIYFQGTGAADDSGLPNDRFFAVRPEGSVSTLKIQRTERGDSAVYLCASSKTSSTDTQYFGPGTRLTVL.

The chain uses TRBV2 and TRBJ2-7, with 11 nucleotides matching TRBD2. Germline lookup yields CDR1 SNHLY and CDR2 FYNNEI. V shed 5 bases, J shed 2 bases, and the junction held 5 bases outside the gene matches. This CDR3 region has 15 residues. CDR3 sequence: CASSPISGRAYEQYF. The CDR3 coding sequence is TGTGCCAGCAGTCCGATTAGCGGGAGGGCCTACGAGCAGTACTTC.

This clonotype was seen many times. CDR3 residues: CASSQRSGTLADTQYF. The CDR3 coding sequence is TGTGCCAGCAGCCAGAGAAGCGGGACTCTCGCAGATACGCAGTATTTT. The V call is TRBV3-1, the J call TRBJ2-3; 7 bases match TRBD2. Trimming cost V 3 bases and J 4 bases; bases outside gene matches: 10. The CDR3 length is 16 residues. In germline, CDR1 is LGHDT, CDR2 YNNKEL (reference sequence).

At least ten counts were recorded for this clonotype. The chain joins TRBV10-3 to TRBJ2-5; 8 nucleotides match TRBD1. The CDR3 covers 20 residues. The germline V gene encodes CDR1 ENHRY and CDR2 SYGVKD. Trimming at V came to 3 bases and at J to 2 bases, leaving 20 bases not matched to a gene. The CDR3 region has the DNA TGTGCCATCAGTGACTCGAGGACAGGGCCCCACCACCACATACAAGAGACCCAGTACTTC. Translation: CAISDSRTGPHHHIQETQYF.

This clonotype was recorded a few times. This chain links TRBV4-2 with TRBJ1-3; D is possibly TRBD1 (6 bases). The V end was cut by 0 bases, the J end by 2 bases, with 11 bases between. The CDR3 length is 16 residues. From germline, CDR1 is LGHNA and CDR2 YNFKEQ. The CDR3 here is CASSQDQGKTGNTIYF. The CDR3 region has the DNA TGTGCCAGCAGCCAAGATCAGGGGAAGACTGGAAACACCATATATTTT.

This clonotype was seen repeatedly, ten times or more. The J gene is TRBJ2-1, the V gene TRBV6-5; 9 bases agree with TRBD2. The V and J ends lost 7 bases and 4 bases, in that order; junction bases with no gene match: 8. Germline V lookup: CDR1 MNHEY, CDR2 SVGAGI. CDR3 size: 15 residues. The chain's CDR3 is CASTLTSGPYNEQFF. CDR3 coding DNA: TGTGCCAGCACTTTGACTAGCGGCCCGTACAATGAGCAGTTCTTC.

This clonotype was seen repeatedly, ten times or more. The genes are TRBV29-1 and TRBJ2-7; D may be TRBD2 (5 bases). CDR3 size: 13 residues. Germline CDR1 SQVTM, CDR2 ANQGSEA. V was shortened by 3 bases and J by 5 bases, with 14 bases between the two germline ends. CDR3 DNA sequence: TGCAGCGTTGATTCCGGGGATAGCCACGAGCAGTACTTC. Encoded protein: CSVDSGDSHEQYF.

At least ten counts were recorded for this clonotype. The genes are TRBV20-1 and TRBJ2-3; the match to TRBD1 covers 10 bases. The CDR3 is 15 amino acids. Germline CDR1 is DFQATT and CDR2 is SNEGSKA (reference sequence). V lost 2 bases, J lost 5 bases, and 7 bases stayed unmatched. CDR3: CSARPPTGGIDTQYF. The CDR3, as DNA: TGCAGTGCTAGACCCCCGACAGGGGGCATAGATACGCAGTATTTT.

This clonotype was seen many times. This sequence joins TRBV5-1 and TRBJ2-5; 7 positions match TRBD1. This CDR3 spans 15 amino acids. J lost 1 base, V lost 0 bases, and 3 bases had no gene match. Looked up from germline, CDR1 is SGHRS and CDR2 is YFSETQ. The CDR3 spells CASSLEGTAQETQYF. The DNA for the CDR3 is TGCGCCAGCAGCTTGGAGGGGACAGCCCAAGAGACCCAGTACTTC.

This rearrangement joins TRBV12-3 or TRBV12-4 to TRBJ2-5; 7 nucleotides agree with TRBD1. Unmatched junction bases numbered 16, after V lost 6 bases and J lost 3 bases. The CDR3 length is 17 residues. CDR3 sequence reads: CASRRHRDSLAEETQYF. CDR3 DNA: TGTGCCAGCAGGAGACACCGGGACAGCCTTGCAGAAGAGACCCAGTACTTC.

The chain links TRBV7-8 to TRBJ2-7; D is tentatively TRBD1 or TRBD2 (6 bases each). V lost 7 bases and J lost 4, with 20 bases in between. CDR1 is SGHVS, CDR2 FQNEAQ, per germline. CDR3 length: 15 amino acids. The CDR3 protein is CASIWEEGDLYEQYF. The CDR3, as DNA: TGTGCCAGCATTTGGGAGGAGGGGGACCTTTACGAGCAGTACTTC.

At least ten counts were recorded for this clonotype. The chain is built from TRBV7-9 and TRBJ2-6; D is undetermined. This CDR3 has 16 amino acids. Germline loops: CDR1 SEHNR, CDR2 FQNEAQ (reference sequence). V dropped 3 bases and J dropped 8 bases, with 17 bases sitting between them. CDR3 sequence: CASSLITSPRTNVLTF. CDR3 DNA sequence: TGTGCCAGCAGCTTGATCACGTCCCCCAGGACCAACGTCCTGACTTTC.

This chain uses TRBV5-1 with TRBJ2-1; D is perhaps TRBD2 (6 bases). The V end lost 1 base, the J end lost 1 base, and 15 bases lay between the germline ends. The CDR3 is 17 residues long. CDR1 is SGHRS and CDR2 is YFSETQ in the germline V gene. CDR3 sequence (DNA): TGCGCCAGCAGCTTGTGGGCGGGGTCCCCTTCCTACAATGAGCAGTTCTTC. Protein sequence: CASSLWAGSPSYNEQFF. The variable domain in full, with the rest retrieved from reference TRBV5-1 and TRBJ2-1, is KAGVTQTPRYLIKTRGQQVTLSCSPISGHRSVSWYQQTPGQGLQFLFEYFSETQRNKGNFPGRFSGRQFSNSRSEMNVSTLELGDSALYLCASSLWAGSPSYNEQFFGPGTRLTVL.

The V call is TRBV7-8, the J call TRBJ2-3; no definite D call. Trimming stripped 1 base from V and 1 base from J, with 6 bases between. From germline, CDR1 is SGHVS and CDR2 FQNEAQ. The CDR3 runs to 14 residues. The CDR3 here is CASSLVWGTDTQYF. Here the CDR3 DNA reads TGTGCCAGCAGCTTAGTGTGGGGCACAGATACGCAGTATTTT.

This clonotype was counted only a few times. This chain joins TRBV20-1 and TRBJ2-2; TRBD1 matches 9 bases. This CDR3 has 18 amino acids. Germline V CDR1 and CDR2: DFQATT, SNEGSKA (reference sequence). J lost 6 bases, V lost 2 bases, and 16 bases had no gene match. CDR3 nucleotide sequence: TGCAGTGCTAGACGACACCCTACAGGGGGCATATACTCCGGGGAGCTGTTTTTT. Protein sequence: CSARRHPTGGIYSGELFF.

Ten or more counts support this clonotype. V is TRBV20-1 and J is TRBJ1-1, with D maybe TRBD1 (5 bases). Germline CDR1 is DFQATT and CDR2 is SNEGSKA (reference sequence). V lost 3 bases and J lost 6, with 11 bases in between. This CDR3 has 12 residues. The CDR3 DNA follows: TGCAGTGCTAGGGGGGAGGGGCCTGAAGCTTTCTTT. Its protein product is CSARGEGPEAFF.

Details on this clonotype: The CDR3 does not close with the conserved phenylalanine or tryptophan, likely indicating a read error. The V and J genes are TRBV20-1 and TRBJ2-1; 11 nucleotides line up with TRBD2. V lost 6 bases, J lost 5 bases, and 3 bases stayed unmatched. Germline V gene lookup returns CDR1 DFQATT and CDR2 SNEGSKA (reference sequence). This CDR3 is 13 amino acids long. CDR3 DNA sequence: TGCAGTGCCTCGGGACTAGCGGACAATGAGCAGTTCTCC. Its translation: CSASGLADNEQFS.

This clonotype turned up a few times. This chain connects TRBV20-1 to TRBJ2-7; 11 positions agree with TRBD2. The CDR3 loop spans 14 amino acids. Germline V CDR1 and CDR2: DFQATT, SNEGSKA (reference sequence). V was clipped by 5 bases and J by 5 bases; unmatched bases: 8. CDR3 in DNA: TGCAGTGCTCTGGGGGGACTAGCGGAAGACGAGCAGTACTTC. This translates into CSALGGLAEDEQYF.

This clonotype showed up many times. The CDR3 spells CASSNLAPQETQYF. Here the CDR3 DNA reads TGTGCCAGCAGCAACCTAGCGCCACAAGAGACCCAGTACTTC. V gene TRBV12-3 or TRBV12-4 combines with J gene TRBJ2-5; the D gene is possibly TRBD2 (6 bases). The CDR3 loop spans 14 amino acids. V was pared by 6 bases and J by 2 bases, with 13 bases between.

The chain links TRBV28 to TRBJ1-5, with D uncertain. V lost 3 bases to trimming and J lost 3 bases, with 12 bases between them. CDR1 MDHEN and CDR2 SYDVKM come from the germline V gene. This CDR3 contains 15 residues. CDR3 protein: CASSLQSGDNQPQHF. Written as DNA, the CDR3 is TGTGCCAGCAGTTTGCAGAGCGGGGACAATCAGCCCCAGCATTTT.

The V and J genes are TRBV20-1 and TRBJ2-3, with D perhaps assigned TRBD1 or TRBD2 (7 bases each). The CDR3 is made up of 11 amino acids. Germline V lookup: CDR1 DFQATT, CDR2 SNEGSKA (reference sequence). Trimming took off 6 bases at V and 7 bases at J, with 11 bases between the two ends. The CDR3 protein is CSARGGHTQYF. For the CDR3, the DNA is TGCAGTGCCAGGGGGGGACATACGCAGTATTTT.